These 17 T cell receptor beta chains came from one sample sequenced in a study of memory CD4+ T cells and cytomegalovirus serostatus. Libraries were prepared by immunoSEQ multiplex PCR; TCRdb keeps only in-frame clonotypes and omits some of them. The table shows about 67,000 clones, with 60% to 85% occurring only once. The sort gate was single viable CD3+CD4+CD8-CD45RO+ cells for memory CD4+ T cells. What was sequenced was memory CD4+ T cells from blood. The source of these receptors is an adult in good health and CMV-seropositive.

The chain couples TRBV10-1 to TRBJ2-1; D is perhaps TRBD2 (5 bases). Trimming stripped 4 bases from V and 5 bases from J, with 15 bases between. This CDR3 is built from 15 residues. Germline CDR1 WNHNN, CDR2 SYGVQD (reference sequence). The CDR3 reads CASSGMGARNNEQFF. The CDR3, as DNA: TGCGCCAGCAGTGGCATGGGAGCTAGGAACAATGAGCAGTTCTTC.

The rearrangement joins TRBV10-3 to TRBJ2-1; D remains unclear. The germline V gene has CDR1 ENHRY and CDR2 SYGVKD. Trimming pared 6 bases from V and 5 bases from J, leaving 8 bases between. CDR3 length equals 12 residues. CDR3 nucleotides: TGTGCCATCAGCCGGAACAACAATGAGCAGTTCTTC. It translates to CAISRNNNEQFF.

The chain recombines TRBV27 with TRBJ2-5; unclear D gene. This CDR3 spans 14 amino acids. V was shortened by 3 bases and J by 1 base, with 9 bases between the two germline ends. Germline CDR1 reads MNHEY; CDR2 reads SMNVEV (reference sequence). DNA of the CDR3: TGTGCCAGCAGTTTTAGGAGAACCCAAGAGACCCAGTACTTC. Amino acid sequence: CASSFRRTQETQYF.

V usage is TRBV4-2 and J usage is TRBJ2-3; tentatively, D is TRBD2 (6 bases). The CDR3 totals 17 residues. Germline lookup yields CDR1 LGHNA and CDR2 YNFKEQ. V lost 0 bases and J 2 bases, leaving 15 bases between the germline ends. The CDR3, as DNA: TGTGCCAGCAGCCAAGATACCGTACTAGCCTCCACAGATACGCAGTATTTT. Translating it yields CASSQDTVLASTDTQYF.

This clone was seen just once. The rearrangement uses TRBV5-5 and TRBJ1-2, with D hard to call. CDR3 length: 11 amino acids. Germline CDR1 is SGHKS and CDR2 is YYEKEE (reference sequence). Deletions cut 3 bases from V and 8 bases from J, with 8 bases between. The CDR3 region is CASSSQWGYTF. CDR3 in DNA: TGTGCCAGCAGCTCTCAGTGGGGCTACACCTTC.

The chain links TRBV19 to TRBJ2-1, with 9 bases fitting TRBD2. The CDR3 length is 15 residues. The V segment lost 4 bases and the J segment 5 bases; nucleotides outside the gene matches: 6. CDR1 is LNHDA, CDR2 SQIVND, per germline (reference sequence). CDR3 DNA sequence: TGTGCCAGTAGTACGCGGGAGGGCGGAGACAATGAGCAGTTCTTC. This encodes CASSTREGGDNEQFF.

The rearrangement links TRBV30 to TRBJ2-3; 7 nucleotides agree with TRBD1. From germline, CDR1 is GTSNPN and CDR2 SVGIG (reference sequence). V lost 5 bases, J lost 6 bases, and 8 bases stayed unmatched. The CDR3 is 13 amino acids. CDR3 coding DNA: TGTGCCTGGGCCGTCGGGACAGTCGATACGCAGTATTTT. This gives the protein CAWAVGTVDTQYF.

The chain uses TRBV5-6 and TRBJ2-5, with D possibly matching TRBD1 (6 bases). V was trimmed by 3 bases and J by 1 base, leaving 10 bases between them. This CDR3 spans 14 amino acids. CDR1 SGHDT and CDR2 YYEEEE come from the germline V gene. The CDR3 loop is CASSSTGTQETQYF. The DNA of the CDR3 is TGTGCCAGCAGCTCAACAGGGACCCAAGAGACCCAGTACTTC.

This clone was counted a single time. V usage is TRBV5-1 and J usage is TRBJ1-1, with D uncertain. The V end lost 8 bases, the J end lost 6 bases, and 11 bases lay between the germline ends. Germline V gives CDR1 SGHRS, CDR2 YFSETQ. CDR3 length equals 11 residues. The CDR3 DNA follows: TGCGCCAGTAGCGGGCAGGCTGAAGCTTTCTTT. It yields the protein CASSGQAEAFF.

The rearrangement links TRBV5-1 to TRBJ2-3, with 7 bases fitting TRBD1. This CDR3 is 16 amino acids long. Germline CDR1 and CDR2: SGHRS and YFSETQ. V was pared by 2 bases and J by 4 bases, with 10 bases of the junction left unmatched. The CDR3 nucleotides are TGCGCCAGCAGCTTCTCGACAGGGATGGCAGCAGATACGCAGTATTTT. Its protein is CASSFSTGMAADTQYF.

In nucleotides, the CDR3 is TGTGCCAGCCCGGGCCCAGGCTCCTACGAGCAGTACTTC. Protein sequence: CASPGPGSYEQYF. The genes are TRBV6-1 and TRBJ2-7; no definite D call. V was trimmed by 8 bases and J by 0 bases, leaving 11 bases between them. CDR3 length: 13 residues. CDR1 MNHNS and CDR2 SASEGT come from the germline V gene.

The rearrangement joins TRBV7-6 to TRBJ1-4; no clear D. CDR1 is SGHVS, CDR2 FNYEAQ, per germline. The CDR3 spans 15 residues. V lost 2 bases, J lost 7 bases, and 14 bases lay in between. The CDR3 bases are TGTGCCAGCAGCTTACAGTCTGAGAGCGGTGAAAAACTGTTTTTT. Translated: CASSLQSESGEKLFF. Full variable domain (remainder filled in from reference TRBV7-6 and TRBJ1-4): GAGVSQSPRYKVTKRGQDVALRCDPISGHVSLYWYRQALGQGPEFLTYFNYEAQQDKSGLPNDRFSAERPEGSISTLTIQRTEQRDSAMYRCASSLQSESGEKLFFGSGTQLSVL.

The CDR3 bases are TGTGCCAGCTCACCACCGACCGGGGGCATGGGGAACACTGAAGCTTTCTTT. It encodes CASSPPTGGMGNTEAFF. The genes are TRBV18 and TRBJ1-1, with D tentatively TRBD1 (6 bases). The germline gives CDR1 KGHSH, CDR2 LQKENI. V gave up 0 bases and J gave up 1 base, with 15 bases separating them. CDR3 length: 17 residues. Looking up the rest from reference TRBV18 and TRBJ1-1 gives the full variable domain: NAGVMQNPRHLVRRRGQEARLRCSPMKGHSHVYWYRQLPEEGLKFMVYLQKENIIDESGMPKERFSAEFPKEGPSILRIQQVVRGDSAAYFCASSPPTGGMGNTEAFFGQGTRLTVV.

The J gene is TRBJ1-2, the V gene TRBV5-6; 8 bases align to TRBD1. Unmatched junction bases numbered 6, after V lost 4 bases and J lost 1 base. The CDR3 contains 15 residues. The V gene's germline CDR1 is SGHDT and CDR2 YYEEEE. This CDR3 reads CASSPWDRLNYGYTF. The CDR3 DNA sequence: TGTGCCAGCAGCCCATGGGACAGGCTTAACTATGGCTACACCTTC.

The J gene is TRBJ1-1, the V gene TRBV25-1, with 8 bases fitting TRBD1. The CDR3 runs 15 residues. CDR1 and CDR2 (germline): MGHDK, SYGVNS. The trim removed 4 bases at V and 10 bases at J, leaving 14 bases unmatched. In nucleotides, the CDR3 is TGTGCCAGCAGTGTGGCCGGACAGGGCCCTACCGGAGCTTTCTTT. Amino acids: CASSVAGQGPTGAFF. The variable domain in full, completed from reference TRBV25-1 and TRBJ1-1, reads EADIYQTPRYLVIGTGKKITLECSQTMGHDKMYWYQQDPGMELHLIHYSYGVNSTEKGDLSSESTVSRIRTEHFPLTLESARPSHTSQYLCASSVAGQGPTGAFFGQGTRLTVV.

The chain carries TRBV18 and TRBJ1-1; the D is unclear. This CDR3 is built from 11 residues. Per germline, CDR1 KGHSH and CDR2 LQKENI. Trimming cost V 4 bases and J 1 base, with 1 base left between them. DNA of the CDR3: TGTGCCAGCTCACAGAACACTGAAGCTTTCTTT. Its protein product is CASSQNTEAFF.

In DNA, the CDR3 is TGTGCCAGCTCACCTAGGGACAGCTCCTACAATGAGCAGTTCTTC. This gives the protein CASSPRDSSYNEQFF. This rearrangement joins TRBV18 to TRBJ2-1, with 7 bases matching TRBD1. Losses at the gene ends were 3 bases for V and 0 bases for J; bases not matched to a gene: 2. The CDR3 spans 15 residues. Germline V gene sequence: CDR1 KGHSH, CDR2 LQKENI.